A selection of T cell receptor beta chains follows, all from one sample in a study of T-cell memory formation after mild COVID-19. Via MiXCR, TCRdb re-called the 5' RACE reads, giving one row per CDR3 protein. The sample includes about 180,000 distinct CDR3 sequences, around 16% of them seen just once. The sequenced material came from PBMCs or a T cell subset sorted from them (not recorded which). These receptors were taken from an adult woman who had mild COVID-19 (a few samples of this study predate the infection). Cell type and time point are not known. Each CDR3 is given with its conserved first and last residue. The D gene is left open where the match is weak. Only part of the rows carry a size: once, few, many, or a class if the clone is expanded.

d_call | clone_size | j_call | v_call | cdr3_nt | cdr3_aa
. | . | TRBJ1-2 | TRBV20-1 | TGCAGTGCTAGACCCCTGGTTGGCTACACCTTC | CSARPLVGYTF
. | few | TRBJ2-3 | TRBV20-1 | TGCAGTGCTAGAGGGACTAAAAGGGCAGATACGCAGTATTTT | CSARGTKRADTQYF
. | few | TRBJ2-1 | TRBV12-3/TRBV12-4 | TGTGCCAGCAGTTTTGCAGAATCCTACAATGAGCAGTTCTTC | CASSFAESYNEQFF
. | few | TRBJ2-3 | TRBV7-9 | TGTGCCAGCACCCAGGCTGGCACAGATACGCAGTATTTT | CASTQAGTDTQYF
. | few | TRBJ2-3 | TRBV3-1 | TGTGCCAGCAGCCCCGGGATTACTAGCACAGATACGCAGTATTTT | CASSPGITSTDTQYF
. | few | TRBJ2-3 | TRBV5-5 | TGTGCCAGCAGCCTACGACTAGATAAAGGGCTTTTT | CASSLRLDKGLF
. | few | TRBJ1-5 | TRBV10-3 | TGTGCCATCGAGAGGAATCAGCCCCAGCATTTT | CAIERNQPQHF
TRBD2 | few | TRBJ2-1 | TRBV10-3 | TGTGCCATCAGTGAGGGGACTAGCGGGAGCAGTGAGCAGTTCTTC | CAISEGTSGSSEQFF
. | . | TRBJ2-2 | TRBV29-1 | TGCAGCGTCATGACAGCCACGAACACCGGGGAGCTGTTTTTT | CSVMTATNTGELFF
TRBD2 | few | TRBJ2-1 | TRBV20-1 | TGCAGTGCTAGGCATCCAGCGGGAAGTTACAATGAGCAGTTCTTC | CSARHPAGSYNEQFF